The TCR beta chain under discussion was sequenced for a study of CD8+CD57+ T cells in acquired aplastic anemia. Study conclusions and caveats: Patients and controls turned out to have twenty-nine CD8+ CDR3 sequences in common.

V lost 1 base and J lost 7; bases outside the gene matches: 4. This CDR3 is 14 amino acids long. CDR1 is SGHNT, CDR2 YYREEE, per germline (reference sequence). Profiling that covered TCR beta VDJ and CDR3 relied on genomic DNA as its template. One entry per CDR3 protein, called by TCRdb with MiXCR from the reads. The sample holds 150,000 to 200,000 distinct CDR3 sequences, more than 45% seen once. Concerning this clonotype itself: Antigen: not known.

The patients chosen for sequencing had shown expansion of CD8+CD57+ cells (detected by flow cytometry). The source material was sorted CD4+, CD8+, or CD8+CD57+ T cells (not recorded which) from PBMCs. The clonotype comes from a human donor with aplastic anemia. V is TRBV5-4 and J is TRBJ1-4, with 7 positions matching TRBD1. The chain's CDR3 is CASSLRQGGEKLFF. In DNA form, the CDR3 reads TGTGCCAGCAGCTTGCGACAGGGAGGTGAAAAACTGTTTTTT.